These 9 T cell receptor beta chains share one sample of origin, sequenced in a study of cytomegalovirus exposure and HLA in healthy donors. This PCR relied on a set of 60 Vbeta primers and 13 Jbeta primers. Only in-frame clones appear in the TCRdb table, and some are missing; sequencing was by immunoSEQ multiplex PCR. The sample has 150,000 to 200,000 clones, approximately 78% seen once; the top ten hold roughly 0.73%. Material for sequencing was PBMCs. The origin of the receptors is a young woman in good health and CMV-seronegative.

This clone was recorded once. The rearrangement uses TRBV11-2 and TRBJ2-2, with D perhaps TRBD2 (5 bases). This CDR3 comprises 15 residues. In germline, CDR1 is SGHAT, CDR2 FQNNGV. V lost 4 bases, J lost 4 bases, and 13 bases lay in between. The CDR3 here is CASSSWRMGTGELFF. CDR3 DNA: TGTGCCAGCAGCTCCTGGAGGATGGGCACCGGGGAGCTGTTTTTT.

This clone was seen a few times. CDR3 nucleotides: TGTGCCAGCAGTTACTCAGGGAGAGGCCCGAGGGAAAAACTGTTTTTT. Translated: CASSYSGRGPREKLFF. This chain joins TRBV6-5 and TRBJ1-4; D is ambiguous. This CDR3 has 16 amino acids. Trimming took 0 bases from V and 8 from J, leaving 16 bases between them. CDR1 is MNHEY and CDR2 is SVGAGI in the germline V gene.

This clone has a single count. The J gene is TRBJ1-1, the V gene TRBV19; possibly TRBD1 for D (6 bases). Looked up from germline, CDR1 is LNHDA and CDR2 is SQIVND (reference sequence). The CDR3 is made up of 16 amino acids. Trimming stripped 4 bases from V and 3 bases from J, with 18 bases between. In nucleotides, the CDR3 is TGTGCCAGTAGTACCCCCTACAGGGCAGGGGACACTGAAGCTTTCTTT. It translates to CASSTPYRAGDTEAFF. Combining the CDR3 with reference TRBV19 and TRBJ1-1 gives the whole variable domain DGGITQSPKYLFRKEGQNVTLSCEQNLNHDAMYWYRQDPGQGLRLIYYSQIVNDFQKGDIAEGYSVSREKKESFPLTVTSAQKNPTAFYLCASSTPYRAGDTEAFFGQGTRLTVV.

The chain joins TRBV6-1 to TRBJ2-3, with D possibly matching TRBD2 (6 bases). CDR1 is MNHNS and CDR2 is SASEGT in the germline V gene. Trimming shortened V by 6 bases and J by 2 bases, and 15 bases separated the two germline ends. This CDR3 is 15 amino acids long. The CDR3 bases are TGTGCCAGCAGGAAGCGGGCCGGGGCCACAGATACGCAGTATTTT. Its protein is CASRKRAGATDTQYF.

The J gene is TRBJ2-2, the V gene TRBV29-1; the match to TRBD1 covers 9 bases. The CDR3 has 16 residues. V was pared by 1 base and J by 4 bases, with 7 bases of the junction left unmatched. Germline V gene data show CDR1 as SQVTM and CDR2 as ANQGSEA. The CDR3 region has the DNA TGCAGCGTTGAAGCCGGGACAGGGTGGGGCACCGGGGAGCTGTTTTTT. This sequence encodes CSVEAGTGWGTGELFF.

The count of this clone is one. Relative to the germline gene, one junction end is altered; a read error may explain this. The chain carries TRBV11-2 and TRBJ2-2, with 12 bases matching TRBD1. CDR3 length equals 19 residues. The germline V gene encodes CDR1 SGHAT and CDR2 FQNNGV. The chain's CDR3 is CASTLDPMGTGGSYGELFF. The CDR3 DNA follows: TGTGCCAGCACCTTAGATCCAATGGGGACAGGGGGCTCGTACGGGGAGCTGTTTTTT.

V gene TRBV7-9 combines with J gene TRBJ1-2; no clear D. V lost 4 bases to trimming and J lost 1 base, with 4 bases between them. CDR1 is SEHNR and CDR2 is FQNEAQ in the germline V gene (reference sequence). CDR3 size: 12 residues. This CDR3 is CASSSLNYGYTF. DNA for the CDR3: TGTGCCAGCAGCTCCCTTAACTATGGCTACACCTTC.

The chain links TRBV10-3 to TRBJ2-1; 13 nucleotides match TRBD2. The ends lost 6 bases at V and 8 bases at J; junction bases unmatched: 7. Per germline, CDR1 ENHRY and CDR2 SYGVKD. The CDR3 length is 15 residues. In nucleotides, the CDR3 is TGTGCCATCAGCGGAACTAGCGGGGGGGACGATGAGCAGTTCTTC. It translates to CAISGTSGGDDEQFF.

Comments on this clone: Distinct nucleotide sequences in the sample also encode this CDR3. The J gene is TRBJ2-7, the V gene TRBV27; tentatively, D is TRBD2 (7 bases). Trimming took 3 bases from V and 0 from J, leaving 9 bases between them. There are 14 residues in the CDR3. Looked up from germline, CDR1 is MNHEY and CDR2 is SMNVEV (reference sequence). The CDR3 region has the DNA TGTGCCAGCAGTTTGGGGGGGCTCTCCTACGAGCAGTACTTC. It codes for CASSLGGLSYEQYF.